Listed here is a single TCR beta chain. Antigen unknown. The sample carries other DNA sequences with the same CDR3. This record comes from a study of glioma-infiltrating T cells after dendritic cell vaccination. Primers: 60 V beta forward and 13 J beta reverse. Some clones are missing from TCRdb's copy, which holds only in-frame ones; the method was immunoSEQ multiplex PCR. The table has tens of thousands of clones, approximately 91% seen once. Findings and limits, study-wide: TCR clonality showed no direct relationship with survival. Few patients contributed both blood and tumor specimens.

This CDR3 is 15 amino acids long. Germline CDR1 reads LGHNA; CDR2 reads YNFKEQ. Trimming removed 1 base from V and 7 bases from J; junction bases left unmatched: 4. This TCR was recovered from a human donor with glioblastoma. The sample here was blood, taken before dendritic cell vaccination. The chain carries TRBV4-2 and TRBJ1-6; 7 bases align to TRBD1. The CDR3 region is CASSQAVTGNSPLHF. DNA for the CDR3: TGTGCCAGCAGCCAAGCAGTGACAGGGAATTCACCCCTCCACTTT.